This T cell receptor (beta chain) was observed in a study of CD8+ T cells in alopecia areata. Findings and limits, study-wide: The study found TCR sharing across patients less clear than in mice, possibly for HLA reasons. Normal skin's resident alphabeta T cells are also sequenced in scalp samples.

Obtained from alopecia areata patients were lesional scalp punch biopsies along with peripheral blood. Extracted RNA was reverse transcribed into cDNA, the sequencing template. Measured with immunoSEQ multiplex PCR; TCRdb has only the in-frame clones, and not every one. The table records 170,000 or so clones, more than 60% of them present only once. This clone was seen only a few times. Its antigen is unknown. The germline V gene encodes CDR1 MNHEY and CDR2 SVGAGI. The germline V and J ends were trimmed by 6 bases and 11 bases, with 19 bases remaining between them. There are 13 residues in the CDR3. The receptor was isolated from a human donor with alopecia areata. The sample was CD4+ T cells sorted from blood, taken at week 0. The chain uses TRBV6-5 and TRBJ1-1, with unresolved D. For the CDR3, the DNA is TGTGCCAGCAGCCCCCGGGAGCGGTCGAAGGCTTTCTTT. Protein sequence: CASSPRERSKAFF.